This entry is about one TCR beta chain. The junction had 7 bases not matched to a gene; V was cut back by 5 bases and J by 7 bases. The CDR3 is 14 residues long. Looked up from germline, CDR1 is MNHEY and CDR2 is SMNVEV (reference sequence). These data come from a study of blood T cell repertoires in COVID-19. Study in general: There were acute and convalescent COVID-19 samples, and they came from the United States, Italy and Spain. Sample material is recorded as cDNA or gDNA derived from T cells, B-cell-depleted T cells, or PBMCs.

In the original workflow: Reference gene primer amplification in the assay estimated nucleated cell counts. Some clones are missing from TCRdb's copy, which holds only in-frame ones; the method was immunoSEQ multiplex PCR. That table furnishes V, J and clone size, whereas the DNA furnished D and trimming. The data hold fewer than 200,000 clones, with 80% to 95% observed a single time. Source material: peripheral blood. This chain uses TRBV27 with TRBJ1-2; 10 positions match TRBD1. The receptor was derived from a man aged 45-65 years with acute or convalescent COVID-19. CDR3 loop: CASSASWDRGGYTF. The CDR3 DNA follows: TGTGCCAGCAGTGCCTCTTGGGACAGGGGTGGCTACACCTTC.